The 26 T cell receptor beta chains below were found in one sample sequenced in a study of T and B cells in COVID-19 patients. Blood genomic DNA input for TRB amplification was 250-500 ng. Multiplex PCR with BIOMED2 TRB-A/B primer pools amplified TRB rearrangements. TCRdb re-called the multiplex PCR reads with MiXCR, one entry per CDR3 protein. The sample shows approximately 14,000 distinct CDR3 sequences, approximately 30% of them seen only once. The source material was blood. The receptors stem from a human donor who had recovered from COVID-19.

The rearrangement links TRBV2 to TRBJ1-5, with D unclear. V was pared by 1 base and J by 10 bases, with 5 bases between. CDR3 length equals 11 residues. Germline loops: CDR1 SNHLY, CDR2 FYNNEI. The CDR3: CASSEEGPQHF. Here the CDR3 DNA reads TGTGCCAGCAGTGAAGAGGGCCCCCAGCATTTT.

By share, this clonotype counts as medium-sized (0.01 to 0.1%). The rearrangement links TRBV19 to TRBJ2-7, with TRBD1 matching 9 bases. J lost 9 bases, V lost 7 bases, and 13 bases had no gene match. The CDR3 spans 14 residues. Germline V gene lookup returns CDR1 LNHDA and CDR2 SQIVND (reference sequence). The CDR3 loop is CASTPGQGSLGQYF. In nucleotides, the CDR3 is TGTGCCAGTACCCCGGGACAGGGTAGCCTCGGGCAGTACTTC.

V is TRBV18 and J is TRBJ1-1; no clear D. This CDR3 is built from 14 residues. The V and J ends lost 2 bases and 2 bases respectively, with 9 bases between them. Germline-derived CDR1 and CDR2 are KGHSH and LQKENI. CDR3 amino acids: CASSPSSRNTEAFF. The DNA of the CDR3 is TGTGCCAGCTCACCATCTTCCAGAAACACTGAAGCTTTCTTT. Combining the CDR3 with reference TRBV18 and TRBJ1-1 gives the whole variable domain NAGVMQNPRHLVRRRGQEARLRCSPMKGHSHVYWYRQLPEEGLKFMVYLQKENIIDESGMPKERFSAEFPKEGPSILRIQQVVRGDSAAYFCASSPSSRNTEAFFGQGTRLTVV.

Note on this clonotype: Sequence at one end of the junction differs from germline and may be a read error. The chain carries TRBV27 and TRBJ2-1, with D unclear. CDR1 is MNHEY, CDR2 SMNVEV, per germline (reference sequence). The CDR3 has 15 residues. The CDR3 DNA reads as TGTGCTAGCAGTGCGGCTCACAGCTCCTACAATGAGCAGTTCTTC. It yields the protein CASSAAHSSYNEQFF.

This clonotype occurred many times. This chain joins TRBV30 and TRBJ2-1; 10 nucleotides agree with TRBD2. Germline values: CDR1 GTSNPN, CDR2 SVGIG (reference sequence). Trimming removed 0 bases from V and 1 base from J; junction bases left unmatched: 6. The CDR3 length is 17 residues. CDR3: CAWSVISGRRSYNEQFF. CDR3 sequence (DNA): TGTGCCTGGAGTGTAATTAGCGGGAGGAGGTCCTACAATGAGCAGTTCTTC.

The chain is built from TRBV14 and TRBJ2-4; 7 positions agree with TRBD2. CDR3 length: 16 amino acids. Germline V CDR1 and CDR2: SGHDN, FVKESK. V shed 3 bases and J 2 bases; nucleotides not matched to a gene: 7. The CDR3 protein is CASSHASGSPKNIQYF. The CDR3 DNA reads as TGTGCCAGCAGCCACGCTAGCGGATCTCCCAAAAACATTCAGTACTTC.

This chain links TRBV6-5 with TRBJ2-1; D is unresolved. Germline lookup yields CDR1 MNHEY and CDR2 SVGAGI. The CDR3 is 13 amino acids. The V end lost 0 bases, the J end lost 9 bases, and 9 bases lay between the germline ends. The CDR3 sequence is CASSYSWASEQFF. CDR3 nucleotides: TGTGCCAGCAGTTACTCGTGGGCTTCTGAGCAGTTCTTC.

This clonotype was detected only once. The rearrangement uses TRBV19 and TRBJ2-2, with 8 bases identical to TRBD2. From germline, CDR1 is LNHDA and CDR2 SQIVND (reference sequence). The CDR3 is made up of 15 amino acids. With 1 base clipped from V and 6 bases from J, the junction kept 4 bases outside the gene matches. The CDR3 DNA follows: TGTGCCAGTAGTATAGTCGGGACTAGACCCGGGGAGCTGTTTTTT. Protein sequence: CASSIVGTRPGELFF. The full variable domain, in which reference TRBV19 and TRBJ2-2 provide the parts outside the CDR3, is DGGITQSPKYLFRKEGQNVTLSCEQNLNHDAMYWYRQDPGQGLRLIYYSQIVNDFQKGDIAEGYSVSREKKESFPLTVTSAQKNPTAFYLCASSIVGTRPGELFFGEGSRLTVL.

This clonotype occurred a few times. V gene TRBV7-9 combines with J gene TRBJ2-1; TRBD2 is a possible D gene (5 bases). The CDR3 contains 12 residues. Trimming pared 2 bases from V and 7 bases from J, leaving 6 bases between. Looked up from germline, CDR1 is SEHNR and CDR2 is FQNEAQ (reference sequence). The CDR3, as DNA: TGTGCCAGCAGCTTATCGGGGAATGAGCAGTTCTTC. Its protein product is CASSLSGNEQFF. The whole variable domain, remainder taken from reference TRBV7-9 and TRBJ2-1, is DTGVSQNPRHKITKRGQNVTFRCDPISEHNRLYWYRQTLGQGPEFLTYFQNEAQLEKSRLLSDRFSAERPKGSFSTLEIQRTEQGDSAMYLCASSLSGNEQFFGPGTRLTVL.

The chain employs TRBV12-3 or TRBV12-4 and TRBJ2-7; perhaps TRBD1 as D (7 bases). The CDR3 length is 14 residues. Trimming left V 5 bases short and J 1 base short, with 12 bases between. This CDR3 reads CASSPRGVSYEQYF. The CDR3 DNA reads TGTGCCAGCAGTCCCAGGGGGGTATCCTACGAGCAGTACTTC.

Points on this clonotype: The junction departs from germline at one end; a sequencing error may be responsible. J is TRBJ2-7 and V is TRBV6-2 or TRBV6-3; perhaps TRBD2 as D (6 bases). Looked up from germline, CDR1 is MNHEY and CDR2 is SVGEGT. The CDR3 is made up of 12 amino acids. The CDR3 loop reads CASSYDGLPGFF. CDR3 in DNA: TGTGCCAGCAGTTACGATGGACTACCCGGCTTTTTC.

This clonotype was counted many times. The CDR3 is CASSSEHQETQYF. The DNA for the CDR3 is TGTGCCAGCAGCTCTGAGCACCAAGAGACCCAGTACTTC. The chain employs TRBV5-4 and TRBJ2-5; no definite D call. V was shortened by 3 bases and J by 0 bases, with 6 bases between the two germline ends. CDR1 is SGHNT, CDR2 YYREEE, per germline (reference sequence). This CDR3 contains 13 residues.

To note about this clonotype: This clone may be a read error of a much larger clone one base away. This sequence joins TRBV27 and TRBJ2-7; no firm D call. The CDR3 is made up of 13 amino acids. CDR1 is MNHEY and CDR2 is SMNVEV in the germline V gene (reference sequence). Deletions cut 3 bases from V and 7 bases from J, with 13 bases between. CDR3 in DNA: TGTGCCAGCAGTTTTGATCCTCACAATGAGCAGTACTTC. It codes for CASSFDPHNEQYF.

This clonotype was counted many times. The V gene is TRBV27, the J gene TRBJ1-5, with 11 bases that match TRBD1. Germline values: CDR1 MNHEY, CDR2 SMNVEV (reference sequence). Trimming cost V 2 bases and J 6 bases; bases outside gene matches: 3. The CDR3 runs 15 residues. The chain's CDR3 is CASSLGTGGGQPQHF. CDR3 DNA: TGTGCCAGCAGTTTAGGGACAGGGGGTGGTCAGCCCCAGCATTTT.

V gene TRBV7-2 combines with J gene TRBJ2-2; 11 bases match TRBD1. The CDR3 is 17 residues long. V was pared by 2 bases and J by 7 bases, with 9 bases of the junction left unmatched. Germline V lookup: CDR1 SGHTA, CDR2 FQGNSA. CDR3 nucleotides: TGTGCCAGCAGCTTATCAGCGCGGACAGGGGGCTTCGGGGAGCTGTTTTTT. The encoded protein is CASSLSARTGGFGELFF.

J is TRBJ1-1 and V is TRBV6-1, with D possibly TRBD1 on 5 matching bases. The germline gives CDR1 MNHNS, CDR2 SASEGT. The CDR3 contains 14 residues. Deletions cut 6 bases from V and 1 base from J, with 12 bases between. The CDR3 DNA reads as TGTGCCAGCAGGAGACTACAGGAGAACACTGAAGCTTTCTTT. It yields the protein CASRRLQENTEAFF.

The rearrangement joins TRBV11-2 to TRBJ2-7; the match to TRBD1 covers 9 bases. The CDR3 contains 13 residues. The V and J ends lost 6 bases and 3 bases, in that order; junction bases with no gene match: 3. Germline assignment: CDR1 SGHAT and CDR2 FQNNGV. The CDR3 reads CASRKGQGYEQYF. In nucleotides, the CDR3 is TGTGCCAGCAGGAAGGGACAGGGCTACGAGCAGTACTTC. Filled out from reference TRBV11-2 and TRBJ2-7, the complete variable domain reads EAGVAQSPRYKIIEKRQSVAFWCNPISGHATLYWYQQILGQGPKLLIQFQNNGVVDDSQLPKDRFSAERLKGVDSTLKIQPAKLEDSAVYLCASRKGQGYEQYFGPGTRLTVT.

This clonotype occurred many times. The genes are TRBV18 and TRBJ1-4, with no clear D. CDR3 length equals 17 residues. V lost 6 bases to trimming and J lost 1 base, with 18 bases between them. The germline V gene encodes CDR1 KGHSH and CDR2 LQKENI. In nucleotides, the CDR3 is TGTGCCAGCTCGCTTCTGACGGGAACCTTAACTAATGAAAAACTGTTTTTT. This gives the protein CASSLLTGTLTNEKLFF.

V and J are TRBV5-1 and TRBJ2-1, with 9 bases aligning to TRBD2. From germline, CDR1 is SGHRS and CDR2 YFSETQ. This CDR3 is 17 amino acids long. V lost 3 bases and J lost 0; bases outside the gene matches: 7. The CDR3 bases are TGCGCCAGCAGCTATGCCCGACTAGCGGACTCCTACAATGAGCAGTTCTTC. Residues: CASSYARLADSYNEQFF.

The rearrangement joins TRBV7-9 to TRBJ2-1; the match to TRBD2 covers 8 bases. The ends lost 4 bases at V and 4 bases at J; junction bases unmatched: 9. The CDR3 is 16 residues long. Germline V gene sequence: CDR1 SEHNR, CDR2 FQNEAQ (reference sequence). The CDR3 DNA reads as TGTGCCAGCAGCTCGTCCGCATTAGCGGGGTACAATGAGCAGTTCTTC. It codes for CASSSSALAGYNEQFF.

Only a few counts were recorded for this clonotype. This rearrangement joins TRBV12-3 or TRBV12-4 to TRBJ2-7, with 7 nucleotides matching TRBD2. The V gene end was trimmed by 5 bases and the J gene end by 0 bases; junction bases not matched to a gene: 10. The CDR3 has 16 residues. CDR3 sequence: CASSIGSGDSSYEQYF. The CDR3 nucleotides are TGTGCCAGCAGTATCGGAAGCGGGGATAGCTCCTACGAGCAGTACTTC.

In its sample, this clonotype ranks as medium-sized. The V call is TRBV19, the J call TRBJ1-2; a possible D gene is TRBD1 (5 bases). The CDR3 length is 12 residues. Germline CDR1 is LNHDA and CDR2 is SQIVND (reference sequence). With 8 bases removed from V and 4 bases from J, the gap between germline ends came to 11 bases. CDR3 sequence (DNA): TGTGCCAGTTGGGGGGGGACCTATGGCTACACCTTC. Translated: CASWGGTYGYTF.

This clonotype was seen only once. The chain joins TRBV10-1 to TRBJ1-2, with a possible D match to TRBD1 (5 bases). V lost 4 bases and J lost 1, with 10 bases in between. Germline CDR1 reads WNHNN; CDR2 reads SYGVQD (reference sequence). The CDR3 runs to 14 residues. This CDR3 is CASSASGINYGYTF. The CDR3 coding sequence is TGCGCCAGCAGTGCGTCAGGGATTAACTATGGCTACACCTTC.

This clonotype is categorized as medium-sized (0.01 to 0.1%). This chain connects TRBV19 to TRBJ1-4; 9 nucleotides agree with TRBD1. After removal of 6 bases from V and 8 bases from J, the junction contained 4 bases not matched to a gene. The germline V gene encodes CDR1 LNHDA and CDR2 SQIVND (reference sequence). CDR3 length: 13 residues. CDR3 sequence: CASRGDRGEKLFF. The CDR3 bases are TGTGCCAGTAGAGGAGACAGGGGGGAAAAACTGTTTTTT. Full variable domain (outside the CDR3, taken from reference TRBV19 and TRBJ1-4): DGGITQSPKYLFRKEGQNVTLSCEQNLNHDAMYWYRQDPGQGLRLIYYSQIVNDFQKGDIAEGYSVSREKKESFPLTVTSAQKNPTAFYLCASRGDRGEKLFFGSGTQLSVL.

V and J are TRBV5-6 and TRBJ1-1; D is ambiguous. Trimming removed 0 bases from V and 6 bases from J, with 12 bases in between. The V gene's germline CDR1 is SGHDT and CDR2 YYEEEE. CDR3 length: 14 residues. CDR3 residues: CASSLVGLASEAFF. The CDR3 bases are TGTGCCAGCAGCTTGGTAGGGTTAGCATCTGAAGCTTTCTTT.

This clonotype was counted at least ten times. This chain joins TRBV6-1 and TRBJ2-7; no reliable D call. The CDR3 sequence is 17 residues long. Germline CDR1 and CDR2: MNHNS and SASEGT. The V end was cut by 6 bases, the J end by 2 bases, with 23 bases between. CDR3 loop: CASSSYTRQPFTYEQYF. CDR3 nucleotide sequence: TGTGCCAGCAGCAGCTACACCCGACAACCGTTCACCTACGAGCAGTACTTC.